The 26 T cell receptor beta chains reported below all come from one sample, sequenced in a study of OX40 agonist ivuxolimab in advanced cancers. The method was immunoSEQ multiplex PCR; TCRdb's version includes in-frame clones alone and lacks a portion of them. In the table there are roughly 48,000 clones, around 90% of which are singletons. Sequenced here: CD4+ or CD8+ T cells sorted from blood, sampled in a trial of the OX40 agonist ivuxolimab. These receptors were obtained from an adult with an advanced solid tumor such as melanoma, head and neck, liver or kidney cancer.

The rearrangement uses TRBV4-3 and TRBJ2-7; D gene unclear. Trimming took 0 bases from V and 2 from J, leaving 11 bases between them. CDR3 length equals 15 residues. Germline assignment: CDR1 LGHNA and CDR2 YSLEER. The CDR3 region is CASSQDVLLAYEQYF. The CDR3 DNA reads as TGCGCCAGCAGCCAAGATGTATTACTGGCCTACGAGCAGTACTTC.

The gene calls are TRBV9 and TRBJ2-5; TRBD2 agrees at 8 bases. V shed 1 base, J shed 4 bases, and the junction held 21 bases outside the gene matches. The CDR3 extends over 20 amino acids. Germline V CDR1 and CDR2: SGDLS, YYNGEE. This CDR3 is CASSVKVRKGLAGRRETQYF. The CDR3 DNA reads as TGTGCCAGCAGCGTAAAAGTGCGGAAGGGGCTAGCGGGTCGACGAGAGACCCAGTACTTC.

The chain links TRBV6-1 to TRBJ2-3; the match to TRBD2 covers 8 bases. CDR3 length equals 18 residues. V dropped 3 bases and J dropped 2; count of bases not matched to a gene: 13. The germline V gene encodes CDR1 MNHNS and CDR2 SASEGT. CDR3 amino acids: CASSDLAPGGGNTDTQYF. CDR3 DNA: TGTGCCAGCAGTGATCTGGCTCCGGGAGGGGGGAACACAGATACGCAGTATTTT.

This sequence joins TRBV28 and TRBJ2-1; TRBD2 might be the D (6 bases). Germline-derived CDR1 and CDR2 are MDHEN and SYDVKM. This CDR3 is 18 amino acids long. Between the trimmed V and J ends, which lost 3 bases and 2 bases, there was a span of 20 bases. The CDR3 DNA reads TGTGCCAGCAGTTTTCCACGGACTACTTACTTTCCCTACAATGAGCAGTTCTTC. The encoded protein is CASSFPRTTYFPYNEQFF.

V and J are TRBV7-6 and TRBJ2-7; the D is unclear. Trimming stripped 1 base from V and 3 bases from J, with 10 bases between. Per the germline V gene, CDR1 is SGHVS and CDR2 is FNYEAQ. This CDR3 has 14 amino acids. The CDR3 DNA reads TGTGCCAGCAGCTTAGATGCACAGCTCTACGAGCAGTACTTC. Amino acids: CASSLDAQLYEQYF.

This sequence joins TRBV9 and TRBJ2-3; TRBD1 agrees at 10 bases. The CDR3 extends over 16 amino acids. Trimming cost V 4 bases and J 4 bases; bases outside gene matches: 9. Per germline, CDR1 SGDLS and CDR2 YYNGEE. The CDR3 nucleotides are TGTGCCAGCAGCTCCGGGGGACAGGGGTTAGCAGATACGCAGTATTTT. As protein: CASSSGGQGLADTQYF.

The chain couples TRBV7-9 to TRBJ2-7, with D perhaps TRBD2 (6 bases). Germline V gene sequence: CDR1 SEHNR, CDR2 FQNEAQ (reference sequence). The CDR3 length is 12 residues. V lost 5 bases, J lost 5 bases, and 10 bases lay in between. CDR3 in DNA: TGTGCCAGCAGCGGGGCGGGGAACGAGCAGTACTTC. Protein product: CASSGAGNEQYF.

Only one count was recorded for this clone. This chain links TRBV10-3 with TRBJ2-2; weak D call: TRBD1 (6 bases). The CDR3 loop spans 16 amino acids. Germline V gene lookup returns CDR1 ENHRY and CDR2 SYGVKD. V shed 5 bases and J shed 0 bases, with 13 bases lying between them. The CDR3 DNA reads as TGTGCCATCAGTCCTAAAGGGACAACGAACACCGGGGAGCTGTTTTTT. Protein product: CAISPKGTTNTGELFF.

This clone rates as hyperexpanded. The rearrangement links TRBV11-2 to TRBJ2-2; D is ambiguous. The length of the CDR3 is 14 residues. V was trimmed by 5 bases and J by 2 bases, leaving 9 bases between them. Per the germline V gene, CDR1 is SGHAT and CDR2 is FQNNGV. The CDR3 nucleotides read TGTGCCAGCAGCCCCTTAGGAAACACCGGGGAGCTGTTTTTT. It specifies CASSPLGNTGELFF. Combining the CDR3 with reference TRBV11-2 and TRBJ2-2 gives the whole variable domain EAGVAQSPRYKIIEKRQSVAFWCNPISGHATLYWYQQILGQGPKLLIQFQNNGVVDDSQLPKDRFSAERLKGVDSTLKIQPAKLEDSAVYLCASSPLGNTGELFFGEGSRLTVL.

This chain joins TRBV9 and TRBJ2-7; D is perhaps TRBD1 (5 bases). V gave up 3 bases and J gave up 5 bases, with 9 bases separating them. Per the germline V gene, CDR1 is SGDLS and CDR2 is YYNGEE. This CDR3 spans 12 amino acids. CDR3: CASSGQGHEQYF. CDR3 in DNA: TGTGCCAGCAGCGGGCAGGGCCACGAGCAGTACTTC.

This chain joins TRBV9 and TRBJ2-7, with 8 bases lining up with TRBD1. CDR1 is SGDLS, CDR2 YYNGEE, per germline. The CDR3 sequence is 14 residues long. V lost 3 bases and J lost 5; bases outside the gene matches: 7. The CDR3 DNA reads as TGTGCCAGCAGCGAGTCCAGGGGGCACGACGAGCAGTACTTC. It encodes CASSESRGHDEQYF.

The chain combines TRBV25-1 with TRBJ1-4; 7 bases are shared with TRBD1. In germline, CDR1 is MGHDK, CDR2 SYGVNS. The CDR3 is 16 amino acids. Trimming cost V 8 bases and J 3 bases; bases outside gene matches: 12. The CDR3 loop is CASATDREAANEKLFF. The CDR3 bases are TGTGCCAGCGCGACCGACAGGGAAGCGGCTAATGAAAAACTGTTTTTT. Filled out from reference TRBV25-1 and TRBJ1-4, the complete variable domain reads EADIYQTPRYLVIGTGKKITLECSQTMGHDKMYWYQQDPGMELHLIHYSYGVNSTEKGDLSSESTVSRIRTEHFPLTLESARPSHTSQYLCASATDREAANEKLFFGSGTQLSVL.

This chain joins TRBV7-9 and TRBJ2-7; the D gene is possibly TRBD1 (5 bases). Germline V lookup: CDR1 SEHNR, CDR2 FQNEAQ (reference sequence). V lost 1 base and J 2 bases, leaving 9 bases between the germline ends. This CDR3 comprises 14 residues. For the CDR3, the DNA is TGTGCCAGCAGCTTAGGGACACTGACCTACGAGCAGTACTTC. This translates into CASSLGTLTYEQYF.

The rearrangement joins TRBV9 to TRBJ2-3, with unresolved D. The CDR3 extends over 16 amino acids. V was clipped by 3 bases and J by 2 bases, with 16 bases between them. Germline CDR1 is SGDLS and CDR2 is YYNGEE. The CDR3 loop is CASSDRVQAPTDTQYF. The CDR3, as DNA: TGTGCCAGCAGCGATCGAGTTCAAGCCCCCACAGATACGCAGTATTTT. The whole variable domain, remainder taken from reference TRBV9 and TRBJ2-3, is DSGVTQTPKHLITATGQRVTLRCSPRSGDLSVYWYQQSLDQGLQFLIQYYNGEERAKGNILERFSAQQFPDLHSELNLSSLELGDSALYFCASSDRVQAPTDTQYFGPGTRLTVL.

This clone was counted once. The chain combines TRBV28 with TRBJ2-7; a weak D match, TRBD1 (6 bases). The CDR3 loop spans 15 amino acids. Germline V gene data show CDR1 as MDHEN and CDR2 as SYDVKM. The ends were cut back, 5 bases at V and 2 bases at J, with 16 bases in the middle. This CDR3 reads CASSIGSDSPYEQYF. Written as DNA, the CDR3 is TGTGCCAGCAGTATTGGCTCGGACAGTCCCTACGAGCAGTACTTC.

The chain employs TRBV4-3 and TRBJ1-4; D not resolved. There are 16 residues in the CDR3. V was cut by 1 base and J by 0 bases, with 9 bases left in between. From germline, CDR1 is LGHNA and CDR2 YSLEER. The CDR3 here is CASSQGTATTNEKLFF. In DNA form, the CDR3 reads TGCGCCAGCAGCCAAGGAACCGCCACAACTAATGAAAAACTGTTTTTT.

V gene TRBV19 combines with J gene TRBJ1-5; 7 bases are a match to TRBD1. The CDR3 is 15 amino acids. Unmatched junction bases numbered 5, after V lost 1 base and J lost 5 bases. Per the germline V gene, CDR1 is LNHDA and CDR2 is SQIVND (reference sequence). The CDR3 region is CASSIVRDRDQPQHF. DNA for the CDR3: TGTGCCAGTAGTATAGTCCGGGACAGAGATCAGCCCCAGCATTTT.

This clone has only a few counts. This rearrangement joins TRBV19 to TRBJ2-2; D not certain. V lost 8 bases, J lost 5 bases, and 9 bases lay in between. The CDR3 sequence is 12 residues long. Germline CDR1 reads LNHDA; CDR2 reads SQIVND (reference sequence). This chain's CDR3 is CASQWKTGELFF. DNA of the CDR3: TGTGCCAGTCAATGGAAGACCGGGGAGCTGTTTTTT.

V gene TRBV4-3 combines with J gene TRBJ2-3; tentatively, D is TRBD1 or TRBD2 (7 bases each). CDR3 size: 14 residues. V lost 4 bases to trimming and J lost 4 bases, with 12 bases between them. CDR1 is LGHNA and CDR2 is YSLEER in the germline V gene. The CDR3 DNA sequence: TGCGCCAGCAGCCTGGGAGGGGGCTCAGATACGCAGTATTTT. Encoded protein: CASSLGGGSDTQYF.

The V gene is TRBV29-1, the J gene TRBJ2-2; TRBD1 aligns across 7 bases. V was pared by 0 bases and J by 1 base, with 5 bases of the junction left unmatched. Germline V gene lookup returns CDR1 SQVTM and CDR2 ANQGSEA. The CDR3 runs to 16 residues. The CDR3 region has the DNA TGCAGCGTTGAAGACGCTGACAGGGTGAACACCGGGGAGCTGTTTTTT. Encoded protein: CSVEDADRVNTGELFF.

This chain connects TRBV19 to TRBJ2-2, with TRBD2 matching over 9 bases. The CDR3 runs to 14 residues. J was trimmed by 6 bases and V by 11 bases; bases with no gene match: 10. Germline V lookup: CDR1 LNHDA, CDR2 SQIVND (reference sequence). DNA for the CDR3: TGTGCCGGGGCCGGCGGGGGGGCCCCCGGGGAGCTGTTTTTT. Translating gives CAGAGGGAPGELFF. Complete variable domain (other parts from reference TRBV19 and TRBJ2-2): DGGITQSPKYLFRKEGQNVTLSCEQNLNHDAMYWYRQDPGQGLRLIYYSQIVNDFQKGDIAEGYSVSREKKESFPLTVTSAQKNPTAFYLCAGAGGGAPGELFFGEGSRLTVL.

The chain links TRBV28 to TRBJ2-4; D uncertain. This CDR3 has 16 residues. Trimming stripped 5 bases from V and 0 bases from J, with 14 bases between. The germline V gene has CDR1 MDHEN and CDR2 SYDVKM. The CDR3 spells CASSGPGPLAKNIQYF. In DNA, the CDR3 is TGTGCCAGCAGTGGGCCGGGCCCCCTAGCCAAAAACATTCAGTACTTC.

This clone was seen only once. The gene calls are TRBV9 and TRBJ2-7; 9 positions agree with TRBD1. The CDR3 loop spans 18 amino acids. After removal of 0 bases from V and 0 bases from J, the junction contained 10 bases not matched to a gene. Germline V CDR1 and CDR2: SGDLS, YYNGEE. CDR3 amino acids: CASSVGRAGTGPSYEQYF. CDR3 DNA sequence: TGTGCCAGCAGCGTAGGGAGGGCGGGGACAGGGCCCTCCTACGAGCAGTACTTC.

This chain links TRBV5-4 with TRBJ1-1; TRBD1 aligns across 9 bases. This CDR3 comprises 15 residues. The germline CDR1 and CDR2 sequences are SGHNT and YYREEE (reference sequence). J gave up 7 bases and V 7 bases, and 14 bases lay outside the gene matches. Here the CDR3 DNA reads TGTGCCAGCCGCCGGACAGGGGTTTACGGGGATGAAGCTTTCTTT. Its translation is CASRRTGVYGDEAFF.

J is TRBJ2-3 and V is TRBV5-1; D is perhaps TRBD1 or TRBD2 (5 bases each). The CDR3 totals 17 residues. V was trimmed by 1 base and J by 0 bases, leaving 15 bases between them. Germline-derived CDR1 and CDR2 are SGHRS and YFSETQ. The DNA for the CDR3 is TGCGCCAGCAGCTTGAGTACTACGGGGCCGAGCACAGATACGCAGTATTTT. Protein sequence: CASSLSTTGPSTDTQYF.

The CDR3, as DNA: TGTGCCAGCAGTGAAGCGTGGCAGGGGGCGAACAATGAGCAGTTCTTC. Amino acid sequence: CASSEAWQGANNEQFF. This chain uses TRBV2 with TRBJ2-1; 8 nucleotides align to TRBD1. Trimming took 0 bases from V and 5 from J; bases not matched to a gene: 6. Germline V CDR1 and CDR2: SNHLY, FYNNEI. The CDR3 covers 16 residues.